Listed here are 17 T cell receptor beta chains from one sample, sequenced in a study of T cells in Graves' hyperthyroidism and ophthalmopathy. From RNA transcripts, TCR beta CDR3 regions were amplified. An initial round of RT-PCR targeting the TCR CDR3 relied on the HTBI primer set. Each CDR3 protein is one row after TCRdb ran MiXCR on the multiplex PCR reads. Altogether hundreds of thousands of distinct CDR3 sequences are present, about 15% being singletons, with the ten largest covering about 12%. Sample: blood. Receptor source: a man between 18 and 35 years old with Graves' ophthalmopathy.

This clonotype has ten or more counts. This sequence joins TRBV10-3 and TRBJ2-1, with unresolved D. V was cut by 7 bases and J by 5 bases, with 12 bases left in between. Germline assignment: CDR1 ENHRY and CDR2 SYGVKD. This CDR3 spans 13 amino acids. CDR3 amino acids: CAIKGSQHNEQFF. The CDR3 coding sequence is TGTGCCATCAAAGGGTCACAGCACAATGAGCAGTTCTTC.

This clonotype was recorded at least ten times. The rearrangement links TRBV5-1 to TRBJ2-1; D gene unclear. With 1 base removed from V and 5 bases from J, the gap between germline ends came to 10 bases. Germline-derived CDR1 and CDR2 are SGHRS and YFSETQ. CDR3 length equals 14 residues. The DNA of the CDR3 is TGCGCCAGCAGCTTGCATTTTCCCCACAATGAGCAGTTCTTC. As protein: CASSLHFPHNEQFF.

For this clonotype: The limits of the CDR3 on the DNA are not certain, so only TCRdb's listed CDR3 is given. The rearrangement joins TRBV5-1 to TRBJ2-2; the DNA was not compared with TRBD2, the D call given in the table. 18 amino acids form the CDR3, both terminal residues included. Germline CDR1 is SGHRS and CDR2 is YFSETQ. CDR3 in amino acids: CASSLETSGDLTPGSCFF.

The chain couples TRBV10-3 to TRBJ1-1, with 8 bases fitting TRBD1. Germline V gene data show CDR1 as ENHRY and CDR2 as SYGVKD. V was pared by 0 bases and J by 7 bases, with 7 bases of the junction left unmatched. This CDR3 is built from 15 residues. The CDR3 DNA reads as TGTGCCATCAGTGAGTCGAACCCGGGGACAGGTGAAGCTTTCTTT. It codes for CAISESNPGTGEAFF.

This clonotype was seen only a few times. The chain links TRBV2 to TRBJ2-2; no clear D gene. V lost 10 bases and J 9 bases, leaving 9 bases between the germline ends. CDR1 and CDR2 (germline): SNHLY, FYNNEI. The CDR3 totals 10 residues. The CDR3 nucleotides are TGTGCCACGAGGCGGTGGGAGCTGTTTTTT. It specifies CATRRWELFF.

For the CDR3, the DNA is TGTGCCAGCAGCTCAGAACTAGCAATCATACCAGATACGCAGTATTTT. Protein product: CASSSELAIIPDTQYF. The chain is built from TRBV5-6 and TRBJ2-3; possible D gene TRBD2, 6 bases. Germline lookup yields CDR1 SGHDT and CDR2 YYEEEE. Trimming cost V 3 bases and J 4 bases, with 18 bases left between them. The length of the CDR3 is 16 residues.

This clonotype showed up many times. Since a much larger clone is just one base distant, this may be a read error. The rearrangement uses TRBV11-2 and TRBJ2-1; 7 nucleotides agree with TRBD1. The CDR3 consists of 13 residues. After removal of 5 bases from V and 4 bases from J, the junction contained 2 bases not matched to a gene. Per germline, CDR1 SGHAT and CDR2 FQNNGV. The CDR3 region is CASSGDSYNEQFF. In DNA form, the CDR3 reads TGTGCCAGCAGCGGGGACAGTTACAATGAGCAGTTCTTC.

This clonotype was observed a handful of times. A clone one base away is much larger, so this may be a read error. This chain uses TRBV3-1 with TRBJ2-7; D is ambiguous. Per germline, CDR1 LGHDT and CDR2 YNNKEL (reference sequence). The CDR3 has 15 residues. The CDR3 loop is CAGSQGPMGHYEQYF. The CDR3 nucleotides are TGTGCCGGCAGCCAAGGCCCTATGGGTCATTACGAGCAGTACTTC.

This clonotype was seen at least ten times. This chain links TRBV7-9 with TRBJ2-7; TRBD2 aligns across 8 bases. Germline CDR1 is SEHNR and CDR2 is FQNEAQ (reference sequence). Unmatched junction bases numbered 9, after V lost 4 bases and J lost 1 base. The CDR3 contains 16 residues. The CDR3 here is CASSWTGTRSSYEQYF. CDR3 in DNA: TGTGCCAGCAGCTGGACCGGGACTAGGAGTTCCTACGAGCAGTACTTC.

This clonotype was observed many times. V gene TRBV6-1 combines with J gene TRBJ1-1; 7 bases line up with TRBD1. With V trimmed by 3 bases and J by 1 base, 5 bases remained unmatched. Germline V CDR1 and CDR2: MNHNS, SASEGT. The CDR3 loop spans 15 amino acids. The DNA for the CDR3 is TGTGCCAGCAGTGAGGTGGCAGGGGGGAACACTGAAGCTTTCTTT. Protein product: CASSEVAGGNTEAFF.

This clonotype was picked up many times. V and J are TRBV6-6 and TRBJ1-1; D unresolved. V lost 0 bases, J lost 0 bases, and 8 bases lay in between. Germline assignment: CDR1 MNHNY and CDR2 SVGAGI (reference sequence). CDR3 length equals 15 residues. The CDR3, as DNA: TGTGCCAGCAGTTACTCTGGGAGCATGAACACTGAAGCTTTCTTT. Translation gives CASSYSGSMNTEAFF.

This clonotype was detected many times. The chain carries TRBV27 and TRBJ2-7; D ambiguous. The length of the CDR3 is 15 residues. Germline V gene data show CDR1 as MNHEY and CDR2 as SMNVEV (reference sequence). Trimming pared 4 bases from V and 6 bases from J, leaving 19 bases between. CDR3 loop: CASSSRIGPPGEQYF. Written as DNA, the CDR3 is TGTGCCAGCAGTTCTCGGATCGGACCCCCGGGCGAGCAGTACTTC.

This clonotype has a handful of counts. The chain links TRBV15 to TRBJ1-1, with 9 bases that match TRBD1. CDR1 and CDR2 from the germline V gene are LNHNV and YYDKDF (reference sequence). The CDR3 runs to 14 residues. V shed 0 bases, J shed 4 bases, and the junction held 0 bases outside the gene matches. In DNA form, the CDR3 reads TGTGCCACCAGCAGAGAGACAGGGGGCACTGAAGCTTTCTTT. Protein: CATSRETGGTEAFF.

The table lists this clonotype with many counts. The V gene is TRBV27, the J gene TRBJ1-1; no clear D gene. CDR1 and CDR2 (germline): MNHEY, SMNVEV (reference sequence). Trimming took off 10 bases at V and 5 bases at J, with 26 bases between the two ends. The CDR3 runs 16 residues. The CDR3 DNA sequence: TGTGCCAATACAGATAGAGGAGAAAGGGCAGAGACTGAAGCTTTCTTT. This codes for CANTDRGERAETEAFF.

This clonotype was seen at least ten times. This sequence joins TRBV10-3 and TRBJ2-7, with 10 bases identical to TRBD2. Per the germline V gene, CDR1 is ENHRY and CDR2 is SYGVKD. The CDR3 has 13 amino acids. Trimming took 10 bases from V and 4 from J; bases not matched to a gene: 7. CDR3 coding DNA: TGTGCCACCACCGCTAGCGGGGGATACGAGCAGTACTTC. Encoded protein: CATTASGGYEQYF.

The genes are TRBV7-9 and TRBJ1-4; D uncertain. V was cut by 2 bases and J by 7 bases, with 17 bases left in between. Germline V gives CDR1 SEHNR, CDR2 FQNEAQ (reference sequence). CDR3 length equals 16 residues. The DNA of the CDR3 is TGTGCCAGCAGCTTACGTGGCTCTGGGTCTGGTGAAAAACTGTTTTTT. This codes for CASSLRGSGSGEKLFF.

This clonotype turned up a few times. V usage is TRBV7-9 and J usage is TRBJ1-4, with D tentatively TRBD1 (6 bases). Germline CDR1 SEHNR, CDR2 FQNEAQ (reference sequence). Trimming stripped 5 bases from V and 2 bases from J, with 9 bases between. CDR3 size: 14 residues. The DNA for the CDR3 is TGTGCCAGCAGCGCAACAGGGACTAATGAAAAACTGTTTTTT. Encoded protein: CASSATGTNEKLFF.